The 14 T cell receptor beta chains in this list originate from one sample, sequenced in a study of blood T cell repertoires in COVID-19. Data came from immunoSEQ multiplex PCR; TCRdb stores just in-frame clones and leaves some out. The sample records over 150,000 clones, around 80% being singletons. The material sequenced was PBMCs or T cells enriched from blood (not recorded which). Receptor source: a woman aged 70-85 years in a cohort exposed to, infected with or recovered from COVID-19 (not recorded which).

The chain carries TRBV9 and TRBJ1-6; 9 bases align to TRBD1. CDR3 length: 14 amino acids. V shed 4 bases and J 6 bases; nucleotides not matched to a gene: 2. Germline V gene data show CDR1 as SGDLS and CDR2 as YYNGEE. The CDR3 reads CASSRDRANSPLHF. CDR3 DNA sequence: TGTGCCAGCAGCCGGGACAGGGCTAATTCACCCCTCCACTTT.

In the case of this clone: At one end, the junction sequence differs from germline, possibly due to a read error. The J gene is TRBJ2-1, the V gene TRBV18; 7 bases match TRBD2. CDR1 is KGHSH and CDR2 is LQKENI in the germline V gene. This CDR3 is 12 amino acids long. The CDR3 DNA reads TGTGCCAGCTCACCACCGGTGGGAGGGCCTCTCTTC. Translation gives CASSPPVGGPLF. Looking up the rest from reference TRBV18 and TRBJ2-1 gives the full variable domain: NAGVMQNPRHLVRRRGQEARLRCSPMKGHSHVYWYRQLPEEGLKFMVYLQKENIIDESGMPKERFSAEFPKEGPSILRIQQVVRGDSAAYFCASSPPVGGPLFGPGTRLTVL.

The genes are TRBV28 and TRBJ1-5, with D maybe TRBD1 (6 bases). Trimming pared 5 bases from V and 1 base from J, leaving 15 bases between. The CDR3 is made up of 16 amino acids. The germline CDR1 and CDR2 sequences are MDHEN and SYDVKM. The CDR3 nucleotides are TGTGCCAGCAGTAGGACGAGGGGGTTAAGCAATCAGCCCCAGCATTTT. It codes for CASSRTRGLSNQPQHF.

V is TRBV7-8 and J is TRBJ2-5; a weak D match, TRBD1 (6 bases). The CDR3 length is 16 residues. In germline, CDR1 is SGHVS, CDR2 FQNEAQ. Trimming removed 5 bases from V and 2 bases from J, with 18 bases in between. The CDR3 region is CASSLVWGHSQETQYF. Written as DNA, the CDR3 is TGTGCCAGCAGCCTAGTTTGGGGACACTCGCAAGAGACCCAGTACTTC. The full variable domain, in which reference TRBV7-8 and TRBJ2-5 provide the parts outside the CDR3, is GAGVSQSPRYKVAKRGQDVALRCDPISGHVSLFWYQQALGQGPEFLTYFQNEAQLDKSGLPSDRFFAERPEGSVSTLKIQRTQQEDSAVYLCASSLVWGHSQETQYFGPGTRLLVL.

This clone occurred once. The rearrangement links TRBV20-1 to TRBJ2-1, with D perhaps matching TRBD2 (6 bases). CDR1 is DFQATT, CDR2 SNEGSKA, per germline (reference sequence). The CDR3 length is 14 residues. V lost 3 bases and J lost 4, with 13 bases in between. This CDR3 reads CSASRAGPYNEQFF. For the CDR3, the DNA is TGCAGTGCTAGTCGTGCGGGACCATACAATGAGCAGTTCTTC.

J is TRBJ1-1 and V is TRBV7-3, with D maybe TRBD1 (5 bases). Germline V gene data show CDR1 as SGHTA and CDR2 as FQGTGA. The CDR3 runs 16 residues. V was trimmed by 2 bases and J by 5 bases, leaving 18 bases between them. CDR3 coding DNA: TGTGCCAGCAGCTTACAGTCCGCAGGGTCTAATACTGAAGCTTTCTTT. Translating it yields CASSLQSAGSNTEAFF.

The V and J genes are TRBV24-1 and TRBJ1-2; 9 nucleotides match TRBD1. The CDR3 sequence is 17 residues long. In germline, CDR1 is KGHDR, CDR2 SFDVKD. V lost 7 bases to trimming and J lost 8 bases; unmatched junction nucleotides: 19. The CDR3 nucleotides read TGTGCCACCAGAGCCCGCCCCGGGACAGGGTGGGATCAAGGCTACACCTTC. Amino acids: CATRARPGTGWDQGYTF.

The rearrangement links TRBV5-5 to TRBJ2-7, with 7 nucleotides matching TRBD1. V shed 1 base, J shed 7 bases, and the junction held 8 bases outside the gene matches. The V gene's germline CDR1 is SGHKS and CDR2 YYEKEE (reference sequence). The CDR3 is made up of 14 amino acids. CDR3 region: CASSLMTGPREQYF. DNA for the CDR3: TGTGCCAGCAGCTTGATGACAGGGCCTAGGGAGCAGTACTTC. Using reference TRBV5-5 and TRBJ2-7 for the parts outside the CDR3, the full variable domain is DAGVTQSPTHLIKTRGQQVTLRCSPISGHKSVSWYQQVLGQGPQFIFQYYEKEERGRGNFPDRFSARQFPNYSSELNVNALLLGDSALYLCASSLMTGPREQYFGPGTRLTVT.

This chain joins TRBV3-1 (or the pseudogene TRBV3-2) and TRBJ2-6, with D unclear. Trimming cost V 1 base and J 2 bases, with 15 bases left between them. CDR1 is LGHDT, CDR2 YNNKEL, per germline (reference sequence). The CDR3 loop spans 18 amino acids. CDR3 loop: CASSQGSPREAGANVLTF. CDR3 bases: TGTGCCAGCAGCCAAGGGTCTCCAAGAGAGGCTGGGGCCAACGTCCTGACTTTC.

This clone was counted between two and nine times. V is TRBV7-9 and J is TRBJ1-6; D ambiguous. The V gene lost 0 bases and the J gene lost 8 bases, with 5 bases spanning the gap. This CDR3 region has 13 residues. Germline CDR1 SEHNR, CDR2 FQNEAQ (reference sequence). The CDR3 loop reads CASSLASDSPLHF. As DNA, the CDR3 is TGTGCCAGCAGCTTAGCGTCGGATTCACCCCTCCACTTT.

The chain employs TRBV7-9 and TRBJ2-7; TRBD1 agrees at 8 bases. The junction had 10 bases not matched to a gene; V was cut back by 1 base and J by 5 bases. This CDR3 contains 16 residues. Germline loops: CDR1 SEHNR, CDR2 FQNEAQ (reference sequence). As DNA, the CDR3 is TGTGCCAGCAGCTTAGGGGGAGGACAGGGAAGGCACGAGCAGTACTTC. This translates into CASSLGGGQGRHEQYF.

The table lists this clone with a few counts. This chain joins TRBV18 and TRBJ2-3; no reliable D call. Germline V gene sequence: CDR1 KGHSH, CDR2 LQKENI. The CDR3 has 14 residues. V was pared by 3 bases and J by 0 bases, with 7 bases between. CDR3 residues: CASSPYTSTDTQYF. The CDR3 DNA sequence: TGTGCCAGCTCACCTTATACTAGCACAGATACGCAGTATTTT.

This clone was seen only once. The chain uses TRBV4-1 and TRBJ1-2; D may be TRBD1 (6 bases). The V gene's germline CDR1 is MGHRA and CDR2 YSYEKL. There are 14 residues in the CDR3. With 0 bases removed from V and 3 bases from J, the gap between germline ends came to 8 bases. The CDR3 DNA follows: TGCGCCAGCAGCCAAGATTCAGGGGACTATGGCTACACCTTC. This gives the protein CASSQDSGDYGYTF.

In DNA form, the CDR3 reads TGTGCCAGTAAGGTTGCGGGGAGCCTCGAAAAACTGTTTTTT. As protein: CASKVAGSLEKLFF. The chain uses TRBV19 and TRBJ1-4, with D hard to call. This CDR3 is 14 amino acids long. Trimming took 7 bases from V and 8 from J, leaving 17 bases between them. Germline V lookup: CDR1 LNHDA, CDR2 SQIVND (reference sequence).